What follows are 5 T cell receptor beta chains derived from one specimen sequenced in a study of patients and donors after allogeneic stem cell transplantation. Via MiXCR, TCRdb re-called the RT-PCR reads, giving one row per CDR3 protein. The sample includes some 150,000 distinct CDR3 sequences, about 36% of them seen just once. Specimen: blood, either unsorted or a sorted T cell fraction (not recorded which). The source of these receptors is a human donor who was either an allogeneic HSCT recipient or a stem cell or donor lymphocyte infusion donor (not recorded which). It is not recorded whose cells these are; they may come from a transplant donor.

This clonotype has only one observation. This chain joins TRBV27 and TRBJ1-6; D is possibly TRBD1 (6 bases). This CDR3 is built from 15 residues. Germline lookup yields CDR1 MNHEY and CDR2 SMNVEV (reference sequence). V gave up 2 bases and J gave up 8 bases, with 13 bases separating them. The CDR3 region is CASSLTQGSDSPLHF. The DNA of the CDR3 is TGTGCCAGCAGTTTAACCCAGGGGTCAGATTCACCCCTCCACTTT.

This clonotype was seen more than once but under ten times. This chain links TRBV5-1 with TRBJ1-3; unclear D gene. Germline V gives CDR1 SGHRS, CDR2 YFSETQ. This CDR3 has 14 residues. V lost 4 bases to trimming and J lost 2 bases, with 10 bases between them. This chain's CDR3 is CASSLRETGNTIYF. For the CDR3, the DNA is TGCGCCAGCAGCCTCCGCGAGACTGGAAACACCATATATTTT.

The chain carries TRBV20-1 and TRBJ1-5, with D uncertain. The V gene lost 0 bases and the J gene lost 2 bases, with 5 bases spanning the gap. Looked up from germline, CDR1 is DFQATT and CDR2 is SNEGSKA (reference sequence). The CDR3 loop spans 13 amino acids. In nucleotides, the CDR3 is TGCAGTGCTAGAGATGGAGGCAATCAGCCCCAGCATTTT. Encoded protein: CSARDGGNQPQHF.

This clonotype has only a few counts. CDR3 sequence (DNA): TGTGCCAGCAGTAACGCGGGGGGCCCAAGAGGAAACACCATATATTTT. Translation gives CASSNAGGPRGNTIYF. J is TRBJ1-3 and V is TRBV7-2, with D possibly being TRBD1 (6 bases). The germline V and J ends were trimmed by 6 bases and 4 bases, with 19 bases remaining between them. Germline CDR1 and CDR2: SGHTA and FQGNSA. The CDR3 has 16 amino acids.

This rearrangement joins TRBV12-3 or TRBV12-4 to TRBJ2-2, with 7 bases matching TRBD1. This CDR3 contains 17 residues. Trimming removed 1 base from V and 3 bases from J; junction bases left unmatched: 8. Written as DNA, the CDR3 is TGTGCCAGCAGTTTAGGCTTTGACAGGGCCTACACCGGGGAGCTGTTTTTT. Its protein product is CASSLGFDRAYTGELFF.